This T cell receptor (beta chain) was retrieved from a study of T cell responses to AZD1222 COVID-19 vaccine. The method was immunoSEQ multiplex PCR; TCRdb's version includes in-frame clones alone and lacks a portion of them. The table records more than 95,000 clones, over 80% of them present only once. Sequenced here: peripheral blood, sampled on day 0 of AZD1222 vaccination. The clonotype was recovered from an adult in good health.

CDR3 DNA sequence: TGTGCCAGCAGTCCAGGACAGTTCAATGAGCAGTTCTTC. Its protein product is CASSPGQFNEQFF. This chain uses TRBV12-3 or TRBV12-4 with TRBJ2-1, with D maybe TRBD1 (6 bases). The CDR3 has 13 residues. Trimming stripped 5 bases from V and 6 bases from J, with 11 bases between.